These 16 T cell receptor beta chains originate from one sample sequenced in a study of identical twins. TCRdb independently ran MiXCR on the 5' RACE reads; one entry per CDR3 protein. The data contain more than 350,000 distinct CDR3 sequences, approximately 9.1% of them singletons. The sequenced sample consisted of naive T cells sorted from blood. These TCRs come from a woman aged 45-59 years in good health.

This clonotype was found many times. The chain recombines TRBV10-3 with TRBJ2-5; no reliable D call. Deletions cut 4 bases from V and 4 bases from J, with 7 bases between. Germline CDR1 is ENHRY and CDR2 is SYGVKD. The CDR3 covers 12 residues. The CDR3 reads CAISADPETQYF. CDR3 in DNA: TGTGCCATCAGTGCGGACCCAGAGACCCAGTACTTC.

This clonotype was counted once. V and J are TRBV20-1 and TRBJ2-1, with TRBD2 identical over 11 bases. The CDR3 spans 18 residues. The ends lost 0 bases at V and 7 bases at J; junction bases unmatched: 14. Germline loops: CDR1 DFQATT, CDR2 SNEGSKA (reference sequence). The CDR3 nucleotides read TGCAGTGCTAGAGATAGGGGAACTAGCGGGAGAATGAGGAATGAGCAGTTCTTC. It translates to CSARDRGTSGRMRNEQFF.

This clonotype was detected only a few times. The chain is built from TRBV6-5 and TRBJ2-7, with D perhaps TRBD1 (6 bases). Germline V gene data show CDR1 as MNHEY and CDR2 as SVGAGI. Trimming pared 8 bases from V and 4 bases from J, leaving 12 bases between. There are 12 residues in the CDR3. CDR3 sequence: CASGHRAYEQYF. CDR3 nucleotides: TGTGCCAGCGGACACAGGGCATACGAGCAGTACTTC.

This chain joins TRBV5-6 and TRBJ2-7; D gene ambiguous. The germline CDR1 and CDR2 sequences are SGHDT and YYEEEE. V was shortened by 3 bases and J by 5 bases, with 27 bases between the two germline ends. The length of the CDR3 is 18 residues. The DNA for the CDR3 is TGTGCCAGCAGCTGGGTGATTGTAGGGAAGGGTGGCTACGACGAGCAGTACTTC. This encodes CASSWVIVGKGGYDEQYF. Together with reference TRBV5-6 and TRBJ2-7, the CDR3 gives the full variable domain: DAGVTQSPTHLIKTRGQQVTLRCSPKSGHDTVSWYQQALGQGPQFIFQYYEEEERQRGNFPDRFSGHQFPNYSSELNVNALLLGDSALYLCASSWVIVGKGGYDEQYFGPGTRLTVT.

The table lists this clonotype with a few counts. This chain links TRBV15 with TRBJ2-7; 9 bases are shared with TRBD2. The CDR3 spans 16 residues. CDR1 LNHNV and CDR2 YYDKDF come from the germline V gene (reference sequence). Trimming cost V 2 bases and J 9 bases; bases outside gene matches: 14. DNA of the CDR3: TGTGCCACCAGCAGATCTAGCGGGGCTGGTCTGGGATCGCAGTACGTC. It is translated as CATSRSSGAGLGSQYV.

This rearrangement joins TRBV5-1 to TRBJ2-6; D gene uncertain. V lost 3 bases and J lost 3, with 7 bases in between. The germline V gene encodes CDR1 SGHRS and CDR2 YFSETQ. The CDR3 covers 14 residues. The DNA of the CDR3 is TGCGCCAGCAGCTCGCAGGTTGGGGCCAACGTCCTGACTTTC. Translated, it gives CASSSQVGANVLTF.

CDR3 protein: CASSLRRVGTDTQYF. The CDR3 bases are TGCGCCAGCAGCTTGAGGCGGGTCGGCACAGATACGCAGTATTTT. The chain carries TRBV5-1 and TRBJ2-3; weak D call: TRBD2 (5 bases). This CDR3 region has 15 residues. Trimming removed 1 base from V and 1 base from J, with 10 bases in between. Germline CDR1 reads SGHRS; CDR2 reads YFSETQ.

This rearrangement joins TRBV10-3 to TRBJ1-1; tentative D call: TRBD1 (5 bases). The CDR3 totals 13 residues. Germline lookup yields CDR1 ENHRY and CDR2 SYGVKD. Trimming removed 6 bases from V and 10 bases from J, with 18 bases in between. Here the CDR3 DNA reads TGTGCCATCAGCGTGACAGAAATGGTTGGAGCTTTCTTT. Protein sequence: CAISVTEMVGAFF.

The CDR3 DNA follows: TGTGCCAGCAGTTCCTCGGGGCTAGATGCTGGAAACACCATATATTTT. This translates into CASSSSGLDAGNTIYF. The genes are TRBV27 and TRBJ1-3, with D perhaps TRBD1 (5 bases). V lost 4 bases, J lost 2 bases, and 15 bases lay in between. CDR3 length: 16 amino acids. Germline V CDR1 and CDR2: MNHEY, SMNVEV (reference sequence).

The table lists this clonotype with many counts. The V call is TRBV6-1, the J call TRBJ1-1; D is uncertain. Germline V gene data show CDR1 as MNHNS and CDR2 as SASEGT. V was pared by 5 bases and J by 0 bases, with 22 bases between. The CDR3 is made up of 18 amino acids. CDR3 sequence reads: CASSSGLAATIMNTEAFF. The CDR3 bases are TGTGCCAGCAGTTCTGGTTTGGCAGCAACAATTATGAACACTGAAGCTTTCTTT.

The chain couples TRBV9 to TRBJ2-4, with TRBD2 matching over 9 bases. The junction had 7 bases not matched to a gene; V was cut back by 3 bases and J by 12 bases. The CDR3 spans 13 residues. Looked up from germline, CDR1 is SGDLS and CDR2 is YYNGEE. Written as DNA, the CDR3 is TGTGCCAGCAGCGAGGGACTAGCTACCGATCAGTACTTC. Residues: CASSEGLATDQYF.

The gene calls are TRBV7-2 and TRBJ1-2, with D possibly TRBD1 on 5 matching bases. Deletions cut 1 base from V and 4 bases from J, with 10 bases between. The CDR3 loop spans 14 amino acids. Looked up from germline, CDR1 is SGHTA and CDR2 is FQGNSA. In DNA, the CDR3 is TGTGCCAGCAGCTTAGGAGGGGCCGGCTATGGCTACACCTTC. Amino acid sequence: CASSLGGAGYGYTF.

This clonotype showed up just a few times. The CDR3 region is CASSERGATGELFF. Here the CDR3 DNA reads TGTGCCAGCAGTGAAAGGGGGGCCACCGGGGAGCTGTTTTTT. The chain uses TRBV12-3 or TRBV12-4 and TRBJ2-2; D is possibly TRBD1 or TRBD2 (6 bases each). V lost 5 bases to trimming and J lost 4 bases, with 11 bases between them. CDR3 size: 14 residues.

The chain joins TRBV19 to TRBJ2-7; TRBD2 is a possible D gene (5 bases). V lost 2 bases and J lost 4, with 12 bases in between. Germline CDR1 reads LNHDA; CDR2 reads SQIVND (reference sequence). The CDR3 is made up of 14 amino acids. For the CDR3, the DNA is TGTGCCAGTAGTATATTGGCCCGGGGTTACGAGCAGTACTTC. Its protein product is CASSILARGYEQYF.

This clonotype appeared many times. The gene calls are TRBV4-1 and TRBJ1-6; D gene uncertain. The germline gives CDR1 MGHRA, CDR2 YSYEKL. V dropped 6 bases and J dropped 7 bases, with 7 bases sitting between them. The CDR3 covers 12 residues. The CDR3 region has the DNA TGCGCCAGCAGAGGCCCGAATTCACCCCTCCACTTT. Amino acids: CASRGPNSPLHF.

This clonotype has only a few counts. The rearrangement links TRBV5-1 to TRBJ2-1; 13 nucleotides match TRBD2. The germline V gene encodes CDR1 SGHRS and CDR2 YFSETQ. V trimming: 4 bases; J trimming: 13 bases; junction bases outside the gene matches: 17. The CDR3 length is 17 residues. The CDR3 loop is CASSTRTSGSFLGEQFF. CDR3 DNA sequence: TGCGCCAGCAGCACCCGGACTAGCGGGAGTTTTTTGGGTGAACAGTTCTTC.